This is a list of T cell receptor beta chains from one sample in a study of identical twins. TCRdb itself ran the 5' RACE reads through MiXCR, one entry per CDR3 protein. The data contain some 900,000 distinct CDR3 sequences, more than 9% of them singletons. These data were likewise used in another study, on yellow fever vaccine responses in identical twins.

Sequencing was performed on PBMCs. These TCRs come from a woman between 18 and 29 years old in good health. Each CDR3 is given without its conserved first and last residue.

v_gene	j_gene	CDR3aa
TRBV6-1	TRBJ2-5	ASRNPRDILQETQY
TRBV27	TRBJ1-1	ASSARGEGVGYTEAF
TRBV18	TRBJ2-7	ASSPSPHLEQY
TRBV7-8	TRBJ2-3	ASSRDRGSSTDTQY
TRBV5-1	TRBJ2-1	ATGQEYNEQF
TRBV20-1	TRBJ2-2	SASIPGVTGELF
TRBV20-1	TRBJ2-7	SASAGGVYEQY
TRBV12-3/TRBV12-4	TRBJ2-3	ASSLRSSGRAPDTQY
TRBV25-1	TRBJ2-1	ASSELGTNTYNEQF
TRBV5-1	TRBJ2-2	ASSSTGVNTGELF
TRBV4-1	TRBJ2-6	ASSQVHVRAGISGANVLT
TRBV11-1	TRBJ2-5	ASSFTSGGAWETQY
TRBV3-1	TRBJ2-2	ASSQGTSGELF
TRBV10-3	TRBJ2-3	AISESGLAGPTDTQY
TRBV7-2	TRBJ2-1	ASSANLAASYNEQF
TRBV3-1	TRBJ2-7	ASAFGRRGEQY
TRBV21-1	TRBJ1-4	ARTEEEKLF
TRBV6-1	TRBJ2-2	ASIRQDRAAAGELF
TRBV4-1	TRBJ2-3	ASSQDEVGGARDTQY
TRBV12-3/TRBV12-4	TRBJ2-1	ASSLGTGRPYNEQF
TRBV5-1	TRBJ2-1	ASSLAVTDPWNEQF
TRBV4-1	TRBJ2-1	ASSQQREWNEQF
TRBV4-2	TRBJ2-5	ASSQFSSGVGETQY
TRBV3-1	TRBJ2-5	ASSQEWTPKY
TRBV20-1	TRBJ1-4	SARQGFNEKLF
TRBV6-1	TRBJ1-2	ASRTGQGNYGYT
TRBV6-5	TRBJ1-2	ASGQNYGYT
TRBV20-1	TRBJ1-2	SASRDRDNYGYT
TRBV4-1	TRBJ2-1	ASSQDVNSYNEQF
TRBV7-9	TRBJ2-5	ASSTPGLQY
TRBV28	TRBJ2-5	ASSLHSGGPSETQY
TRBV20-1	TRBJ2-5	SAITSRRQETQY
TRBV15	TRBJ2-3	ATSRDSYTQY
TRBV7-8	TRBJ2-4	ASSLDLVAKNIQY
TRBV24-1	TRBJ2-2	ATSDTGARNTGELF
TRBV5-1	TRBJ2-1	ASTLDGQGSNEQF
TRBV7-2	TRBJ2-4	ASRPLAKNIQY
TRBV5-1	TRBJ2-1	ASSKGGTSGIVSNEQF
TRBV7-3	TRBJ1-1	ASSLTPGKNTEAF
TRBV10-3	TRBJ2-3	AVGQSTDTQY
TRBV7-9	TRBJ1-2	ASSFGTAYGYT
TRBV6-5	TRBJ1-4	ASSYGKHEKLF
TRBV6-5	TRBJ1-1	ASSYRGGWNTEAF
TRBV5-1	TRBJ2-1	ASSSRLAGPRNEQF
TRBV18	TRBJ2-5	ASSPTRTGGEETQY
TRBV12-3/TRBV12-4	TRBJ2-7	ASSRTSGMSSYEQY
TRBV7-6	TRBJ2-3	ASSLIELAGRTDTQY
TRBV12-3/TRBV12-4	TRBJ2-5	ASSSRDRETQY